The sequence of this T cell receptor (beta chain) was determined in a study of blood T cell repertoires in COVID-19. Across the whole study: Nucleic acid was either cDNA or gDNA, and it came from T cells, B-cell-depleted T cells, or PBMCs.

The repertoire was sequenced with immunoSEQ multiplex PCR; TCRdb's copy has only in-frame clones and lacks some. Found here are some 110,000 clones, about three quarters of them singletons; the top ten hold approximately 19%. This TCR was sampled from a woman in her seventies with acute or convalescent COVID-19. Specimen: peripheral blood.

The CDR3 DNA sequence: TGTGCCAGCAATGGCCCAGGGTACGGTTCCTACGAGCAGTACTTC. Residues: CASNGPGYGSYEQYF. This chain joins TRBV6-5 and TRBJ2-7; TRBD1 might be the D (5 bases). CDR3 size: 15 residues. Germline CDR1 is MNHEY and CDR2 is SVGAGI. V lost 7 bases and J 1 base, leaving 17 bases between the germline ends.